The clone carrying this T cell receptor (beta chain) has only a few counts. Its antigen remains unidentified. Generated by immunoSEQ multiplex PCR, the TCRdb table keeps only in-frame clones and is missing some. This sample has around 180,000 clones; 92% occur once, and the top ten carry about 10%. This sample was included in a study of T cell responses to AZD1222 COVID-19 vaccine. General study results and limits: Baseline serology detected seropositivity in only 5 to 7 AZD1222 recipients. Spike was spanned by vaccine-associated CD4 TCRs, which were dominant at 160-218 and 743-854. Unmutated regions of variants are reportedly targeted by nearly half of spike-specific TCRs. Spike-specific TCR repertoires showed rising breadth and depth after two AZD1222 doses.

Sequencing was performed on peripheral blood, taken on day 0 of AZD1222 vaccination. The sequence was collected from an adult in good health.

CDR3 nucleotides: TGTGCCAGCAGGGGAACAGGGTTAAGCCAGCCCCAGCATTTT. Translated, it gives CASRGTGLSQPQHF. The J gene is TRBJ1-5, the V gene TRBV2; perhaps TRBD1 as D (6 bases). This CDR3 has 14 amino acids. Germline V gene sequence: CDR1 SNHLY, CDR2 FYNNEI. Trimming stripped 6 bases from V and 7 bases from J, with 16 bases between.